The T cell receptor (beta chain) under discussion was sequenced for a study of regulatory T cells in long-lasting Graves disease. As to time point: newly diagnosed GD, antithyroid drugs for less than 3 months. Extracted PBMC RNA gave rise to the TCR library. iRepertoire HTBI primers and Arm-PCR of CDR3 regions built TCR beta libraries. One entry per CDR3 protein, called by TCRdb with MiXCR from the multiplex PCR reads. In the table there are hundreds of thousands of distinct CDR3 sequences, 18% of which are singletons. Many counts were recorded for this clonotype. The V gene lost 7 bases and the J gene lost 0 bases, with 22 bases spanning the gap. Germline lookup yields CDR1 PRHDT and CDR2 FYEKMQ (reference sequence). The CDR3 contains 18 residues.

The material was peripheral blood mononuclear cells (PBMCs), obtained at new diagnosis, from a patient treated with antithyroid drugs. The clonotype was recovered from a female donor with Graves disease. The rearrangement uses TRBV13 and TRBJ1-3; D unclear. CDR3 coding DNA: TGTGCCAGCATCCGGGAGGTGAAGGGCAGACACTCTGGAAACACCATATATTTT. The encoded protein is CASIREVKGRHSGNTIYF.